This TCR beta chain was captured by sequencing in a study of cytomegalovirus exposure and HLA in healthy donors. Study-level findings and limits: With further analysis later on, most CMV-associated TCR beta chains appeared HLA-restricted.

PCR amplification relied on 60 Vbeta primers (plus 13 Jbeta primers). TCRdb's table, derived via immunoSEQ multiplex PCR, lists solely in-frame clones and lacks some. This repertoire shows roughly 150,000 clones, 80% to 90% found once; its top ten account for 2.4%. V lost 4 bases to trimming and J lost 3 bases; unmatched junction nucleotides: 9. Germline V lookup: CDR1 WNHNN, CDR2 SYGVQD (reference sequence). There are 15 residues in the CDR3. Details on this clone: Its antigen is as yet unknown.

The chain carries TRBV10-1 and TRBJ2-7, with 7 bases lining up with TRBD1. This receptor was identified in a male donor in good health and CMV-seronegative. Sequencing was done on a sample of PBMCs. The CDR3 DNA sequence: TGCGCCAGCAGTGCGGGACAGAAGGGCCTCTACGAGCAGTACTTC. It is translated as CASSAGQKGLYEQYF.